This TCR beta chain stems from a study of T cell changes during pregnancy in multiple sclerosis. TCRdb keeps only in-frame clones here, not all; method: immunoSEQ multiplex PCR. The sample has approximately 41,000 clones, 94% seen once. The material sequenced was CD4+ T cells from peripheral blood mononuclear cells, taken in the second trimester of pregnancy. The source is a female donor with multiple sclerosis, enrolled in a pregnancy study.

For the CDR3, the DNA is TGTGCCAGTAGTATTAGGGGCATCACTGAAGCTTTCTTT. The encoded protein is CASSIRGITEAFF. The J gene is TRBJ1-1, the V gene TRBV19, with D tentatively TRBD1 (5 bases). The V gene lost 3 bases and the J gene lost 4 bases, with 9 bases spanning the gap. CDR1 and CDR2 from the germline V gene are LNHDA and SQIVND (reference sequence). This CDR3 comprises 13 residues.